This TCR beta chain appears in the sequencing data of a study of identical twins. Template switching supplied a universal primer site; unique molecular identifiers were carried on the cDNA. From the 5' RACE reads, TCRdb called clonotypes with MiXCR, one entry per CDR3 protein. The top ten clones hold 35% to 50% of a sample with about 190,000 distinct CDR3 sequences, 15% to 20% of them seen once. This CDR3 contains 16 residues. CDR1 is SGDLS, CDR2 YYNGEE, per germline. With V trimmed by 6 bases and J by 9 bases, 12 bases remained unmatched. Separately, the same data were catalogued under a study of T cells expressing NK-cell markers. That work contributes: Serological testing identified most of the eight sequenced donors as HCMV-seropositive and one as seronegative. In a group of several donors, dominant NKG2C+ clonotypes represented 1.0-7.0% of CD8+ T cells.

The sequence was obtained from a woman aged 18-30 years in good health. The chain combines TRBV9 with TRBJ2-1; 13 nucleotides align to TRBD2. Sequencing was performed on CD8+ T cells sorted from blood. The CDR3 sequence is CASNSDTSGRGTEQFF. For the CDR3, the DNA is TGTGCCAGCAACTCCGATACTAGCGGGAGGGGGACTGAGCAGTTCTTC.